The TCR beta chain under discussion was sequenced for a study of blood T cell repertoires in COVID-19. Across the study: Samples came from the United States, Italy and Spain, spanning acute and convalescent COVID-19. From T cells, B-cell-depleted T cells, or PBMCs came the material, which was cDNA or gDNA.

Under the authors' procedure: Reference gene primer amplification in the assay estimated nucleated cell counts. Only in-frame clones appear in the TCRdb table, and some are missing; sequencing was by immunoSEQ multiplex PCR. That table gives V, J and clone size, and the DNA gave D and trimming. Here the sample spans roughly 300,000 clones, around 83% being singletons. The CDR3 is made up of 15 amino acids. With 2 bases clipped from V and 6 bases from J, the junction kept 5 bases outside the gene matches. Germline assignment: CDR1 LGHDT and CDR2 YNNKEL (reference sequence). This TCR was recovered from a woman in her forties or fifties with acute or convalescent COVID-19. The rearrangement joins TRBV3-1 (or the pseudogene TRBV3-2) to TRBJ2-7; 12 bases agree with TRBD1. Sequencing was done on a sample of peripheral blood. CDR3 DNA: TGTGCCAGCAGCCAAACCGGGACAGGGGGCTTCGAGCAGTACTTC. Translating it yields CASSQTGTGGFEQYF.